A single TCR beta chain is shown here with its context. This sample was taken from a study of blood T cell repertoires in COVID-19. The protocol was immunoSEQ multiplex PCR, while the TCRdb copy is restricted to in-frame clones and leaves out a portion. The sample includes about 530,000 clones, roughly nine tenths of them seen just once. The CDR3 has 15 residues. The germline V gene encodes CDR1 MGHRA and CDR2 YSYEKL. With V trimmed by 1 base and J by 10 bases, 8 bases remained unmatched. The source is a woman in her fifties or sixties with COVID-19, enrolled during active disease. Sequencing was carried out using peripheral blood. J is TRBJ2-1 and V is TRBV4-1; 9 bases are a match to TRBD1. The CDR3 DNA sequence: TGCGCCAGCAGCCAAGTGGGCGGACAGGGGTACGAGCAGTTCTTC. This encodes CASSQVGGQGYEQFF.